A selection of T cell receptor beta chains follows, all from one sample in a study of siplizumab effects on memory and regulatory T cells. Clones were sequenced by immunoSEQ multiplex PCR, and TCRdb holds only the in-frame ones, with some missing. Among around 94,000 clones listed, around nine tenths were seen once. Material for sequencing was CD4+ T cells sorted from blood. Receptors were obtained from a human donor in good health. Both conserved end residues are part of each CDR3. The order of the fields is CDR3 protein, CDR3 DNA, J gene, clone size, V gene, D gene. A D gene is named only where the DNA matches it firmly. Not all rows give a size; the values are once, few, many and, for expanded clones, a class.

cdr3_aa: CAWSSGGENTEAFF; cdr3_nt: TGTGCCTGGAGTTCAGGGGGGGAAAACACTGAAGCTTTCTTT; j_call: TRBJ1-1; clone_size: .; v_call: TRBV30; d_call: TRBD1
cdr3_aa: CASTPEHAEYEQYF; cdr3_nt: TGTGCCAGTACACCGGAGCACGCCGAATACGAGCAGTACTTC; j_call: TRBJ2-7; clone_size: .; v_call: TRBV19; d_call: .
cdr3_aa: CASEQSGAYNEQFF; cdr3_nt: TGTGCCAGCGAGCAGAGCGGGGCTTACAATGAGCAGTTCTTC; j_call: TRBJ2-1; clone_size: .; v_call: TRBV2; d_call: TRBD2
cdr3_aa: CATSRDGTNPAETQYF; cdr3_nt: TGTGCCACCAGCAGAGATGGGACTAACCCCGCGGAGACCCAGTACTTC; j_call: TRBJ2-5; clone_size: .; v_call: TRBV15; d_call: TRBD2
cdr3_aa: CASSLGLSRTQGEQFF; cdr3_nt: TGTGCCAGCAGCTTAGGTCTGAGTAGAACCCAGGGGGAGCAGTTCTTC; j_call: TRBJ2-1; clone_size: .; v_call: TRBV7-8; d_call: .
cdr3_aa: CASSPDENQPQHF; cdr3_nt: TGCGCCAGCAGTCCCGATGAGAATCAGCCCCAGCATTTT; j_call: TRBJ1-5; clone_size: .; v_call: TRBV5-1; d_call: .
cdr3_aa: CASSVGLAGGREQFF; cdr3_nt: TGTGCCAGCAGCGTAGGACTAGCGGGAGGGCGAGAGCAGTTCTTC; j_call: TRBJ2-1; clone_size: .; v_call: TRBV9; d_call: TRBD2
cdr3_aa: CASSLRRKRDEKLFF; cdr3_nt: TGTGCCAGCAGTTTGCGCCGAAAACGGGATGAAAAACTGTTTTTT; j_call: TRBJ1-4; clone_size: few; v_call: TRBV6-5; d_call: .
cdr3_aa: CASSFSGTSGADTQYF; cdr3_nt: TGCGCCAGCAGCTTTTCGGGGACGTCCGGGGCAGATACGCAGTATTTT; j_call: TRBJ2-3; clone_size: .; v_call: TRBV5-1; d_call: .
cdr3_aa: CAWSVHGGRDTQYF; cdr3_nt: TGTGCCTGGAGTGTGCACGGCGGGAGAGATACGCAGTATTTT; j_call: TRBJ2-3; clone_size: .; v_call: TRBV30; d_call: TRBD2
cdr3_aa: CASSLFTSGRLGEQFF; cdr3_nt: TGTGCCAGCAGCCTTTTCACTAGCGGGAGGTTAGGGGAGCAGTTCTTC; j_call: TRBJ2-1; clone_size: .; v_call: TRBV5-4; d_call: TRBD2
cdr3_aa: CASSRQGVDIQYF; cdr3_nt: TGTGCCAGCAGCCGACAAGGGGTGGACATTCAGTACTTC; j_call: TRBJ2-4; clone_size: .; v_call: TRBV5-8; d_call: .
cdr3_aa: CASRSTAQIYGYTF; cdr3_nt: TGTGCCAGCAGGTCGACAGCGCAAATCTATGGCTACACCTTC; j_call: TRBJ1-2; clone_size: .; v_call: TRBV28; d_call: .
cdr3_aa: CASSSNSNQPQHF; cdr3_nt: TGTGCCAGCAGCTCGAATAGCAATCAGCCCCAGCATTTT; j_call: TRBJ1-5; clone_size: .; v_call: TRBV6-1; d_call: .
cdr3_aa: CASSYRGGPAETQYF; cdr3_nt: TGTGCCAGCAGTTATCGCGGAGGGCCCGCAGAGACCCAGTACTTC; j_call: TRBJ2-5; clone_size: .; v_call: TRBV6-5; d_call: .
cdr3_aa: CASSRRGGLSSYNSPLHF; cdr3_nt: TGTGCCAGCAGCCGTCGGGGCGGCTTGAGCTCCTATAATTCACCCCTCCACTTT; j_call: TRBJ1-6; clone_size: .; v_call: TRBV7-9; d_call: .
cdr3_aa: CASSPGGQGSYNEQFF; cdr3_nt: TGTGCCAGCAGCCCGGGTGGACAGGGTTCCTACAATGAGCAGTTCTTC; j_call: TRBJ2-1; clone_size: once; v_call: TRBV5-4; d_call: TRBD1
cdr3_aa: CASSLDSYGYTF; cdr3_nt: TGTGCCAGCAGCTTGGACAGCTATGGCTACACCTTC; j_call: TRBJ1-2; clone_size: .; v_call: TRBV5-4; d_call: .
cdr3_aa: CASSIIGGPLLDTQYF; cdr3_nt: TGTGCCAGTAGTATCATCGGCGGACCTCTCCTAGATACGCAGTATTTT; j_call: TRBJ2-3; clone_size: .; v_call: TRBV19; d_call: .
cdr3_aa: CASSIGIGNTGELFF; cdr3_nt: TGTGCCAGTAGTATTGGTATAGGGAACACCGGGGAGCTGTTTTTT; j_call: TRBJ2-2; clone_size: .; v_call: TRBV19; d_call: .
cdr3_aa: CASSQVRDYTPGQYF; cdr3_nt: TGTGCCAGCAGCCAGGTCCGGGACTATACTCCTGGGCAGTACTTC; j_call: TRBJ2-7; clone_size: .; v_call: TRBV28; d_call: TRBD2
cdr3_aa: CASSVGYGGPANYGYTF; cdr3_nt: TGTGCCAGCAGCGTAGGTTACGGGGGTCCTGCTAACTATGGCTACACCTTC; j_call: TRBJ1-2; clone_size: .; v_call: TRBV9; d_call: .
cdr3_aa: CASTLGGVAGKLFF; cdr3_nt: TGTGCCAGCACCCTGGGAGGGGTAGCCGGAAAACTGTTTTTT; j_call: TRBJ1-4; clone_size: .; v_call: TRBV28; d_call: .
cdr3_aa: CASSLAGGGGEKLFF; cdr3_nt: TGCGCCAGCAGCTTGGCCGGGGGCGGAGGCGAAAAACTGTTTTTT; j_call: TRBJ1-4; clone_size: .; v_call: TRBV5-1; d_call: .
cdr3_aa: CASSPPDTGGKQTQYF; cdr3_nt: TGTGCCAGCTCACCACCGGATACGGGAGGTAAACAGACCCAGTACTTC; j_call: TRBJ2-5; clone_size: .; v_call: TRBV18; d_call: TRBD2
cdr3_aa: CASSVREDEKLFF; cdr3_nt: TGTGCCAGCAGTGTAAGGGAAGACGAAAAACTGTTTTTT; j_call: TRBJ1-4; clone_size: .; v_call: TRBV6-1; d_call: .
cdr3_aa: CASSVAPWTSNEQFF; cdr3_nt: TGTGCCAGCAGCGTAGCTCCATGGACTAGCAATGAGCAGTTCTTC; j_call: TRBJ2-1; clone_size: .; v_call: TRBV9; d_call: TRBD2
cdr3_aa: CASRLAGATGELFF; cdr3_nt: TGTGCCAGCAGACTAGCGGGAGCCACCGGGGAGCTGTTTTTT; j_call: TRBJ2-2; clone_size: .; v_call: TRBV2; d_call: TRBD2
cdr3_aa: CASSLGQKNEKLFF; cdr3_nt: TGTGCCAGCAGTCTGGGACAGAAAAATGAAAAACTGTTTTTT; j_call: TRBJ1-4; clone_size: .; v_call: TRBV7-8; d_call: TRBD1
cdr3_aa: CASSSGRVGETQYF; cdr3_nt: TGTGCCAGCAGCTCCGGGAGGGTGGGGGAGACCCAGTACTTC; j_call: TRBJ2-5; clone_size: .; v_call: TRBV11-2; d_call: TRBD2
cdr3_aa: CASSLLSGRTDTQYF; cdr3_nt: TGCGCCAGCAGCTTATTGAGCGGACGCACAGATACGCAGTATTTT; j_call: TRBJ2-3; clone_size: .; v_call: TRBV5-1; d_call: .
cdr3_aa: CASLRTRYKETQYF; cdr3_nt: TGCGCCAGCCTCCGGACACGGTACAAAGAGACCCAGTACTTC; j_call: TRBJ2-5; clone_size: .; v_call: TRBV4-1; d_call: .
cdr3_aa: CASSLGLAGATDTQYF; cdr3_nt: TGTGCCAGCAGCTTAGGACTAGCGGGAGCCACAGATACGCAGTATTTT; j_call: TRBJ2-3; clone_size: .; v_call: TRBV7-3; d_call: TRBD2
cdr3_aa: CATESGGDSPLHF; cdr3_nt: TGTGCCACCGAGTCAGGGGGGGATTCACCCCTCCACTTT; j_call: TRBJ1-6; clone_size: .; v_call: TRBV19; d_call: TRBD1
cdr3_aa: CASGSLKAGELFF; cdr3_nt: TGTGCCAGCGGCTCCCTAAAAGCCGGGGAGCTGTTTTTT; j_call: TRBJ2-2; clone_size: .; v_call: TRBV7-9; d_call: .
cdr3_aa: CAATGLAGEWSTDTQYF; cdr3_nt: TGTGCCGCCACGGGACTAGCGGGAGAATGGAGCACAGATACGCAGTATTTT; j_call: TRBJ2-3; clone_size: .; v_call: TRBV2; d_call: TRBD2
cdr3_aa: CASSLSRGEQYF; cdr3_nt: TGTGCCAGCAGTCTTTCCAGGGGAGAGCAGTACTTC; j_call: TRBJ2-7; clone_size: .; v_call: TRBV28; d_call: .